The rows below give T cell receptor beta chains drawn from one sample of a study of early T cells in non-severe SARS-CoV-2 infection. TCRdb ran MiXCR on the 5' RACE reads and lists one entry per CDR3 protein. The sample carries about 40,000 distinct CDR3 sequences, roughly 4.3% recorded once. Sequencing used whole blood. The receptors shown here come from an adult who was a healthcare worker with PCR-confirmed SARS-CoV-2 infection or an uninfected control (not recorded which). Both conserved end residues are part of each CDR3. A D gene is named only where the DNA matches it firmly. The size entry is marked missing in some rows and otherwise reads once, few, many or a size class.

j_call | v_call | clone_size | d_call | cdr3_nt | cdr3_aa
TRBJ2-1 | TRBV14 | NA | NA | TGTGCCAGCAGCCAAGTTTTGCAAGGGAGGAAGAAGCAGTTCTTC | CASSQVLQGRKKQFF
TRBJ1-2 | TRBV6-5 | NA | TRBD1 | TGTGCCAGCAGAGGACAGGCAAACTATGGCTACACCTTC | CASRGQANYGYTF
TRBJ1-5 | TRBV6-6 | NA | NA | TGTGCCAGCAGTGACCCATCCGGTCAGCCCCAGCATTTT | CASSDPSGQPQHF
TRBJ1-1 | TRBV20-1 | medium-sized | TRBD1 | TGCAGTGTAGGACAGGGCGAAACTGAAGCTTTCTTT | CSVGQGETEAFF
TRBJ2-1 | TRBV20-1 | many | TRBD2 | TGCAGTGCTATGAACGTAGCGGGTTGGAACAATGAGCAGTTCTTC | CSAMNVAGWNNEQFF
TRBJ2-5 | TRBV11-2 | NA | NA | TGTGCCAGCAGCTCGACCAAAAGGGGTCAAGAGACCCAGTACTTC | CASSSTKRGQETQYF
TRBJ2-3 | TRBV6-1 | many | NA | TGTGCCAGCAGTGCCACTTCAGGTCGCACAGATACGCAGTATTTT | CASSATSGRTDTQYF
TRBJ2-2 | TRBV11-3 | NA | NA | TGTGCCAGCAGCTTAACGGCGGAATCGAACACCGGGGAGCTGTTTTTT | CASSLTAESNTGELFF
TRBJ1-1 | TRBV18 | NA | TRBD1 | TGTGCCAGCTCACCGGGCCTTACCAGGGGGGGTGAAGCTTTCTTT | CASSPGLTRGGEAFF
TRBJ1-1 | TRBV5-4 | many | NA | TGTGCCAGCAGCTTGAAGGTGGGGGGAAACACTGAAGCTTTCTTT | CASSLKVGGNTEAFF
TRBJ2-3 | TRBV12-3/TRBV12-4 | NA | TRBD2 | TGTGCCAGCACCCCAAGGGGGGCTAGCGGGAGATCAGGCACAGATACGCAGTATTTT | CASTPRGASGRSGTDTQYF
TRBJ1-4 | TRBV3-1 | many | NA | TGTGCCAGCAGCCAAAGGAGAAATGAAAAACTGTTTTTT | CASSQRRNEKLFF
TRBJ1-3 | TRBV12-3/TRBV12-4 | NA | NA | TGTGCCAGCAGTTTCCCCAGCGGGACCTCTGGAAACACCATATATTTT | CASSFPSGTSGNTIYF
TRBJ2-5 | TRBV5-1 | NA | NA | TGCGCCAGCAGCTTAAAACAGACAGGTCTAGAGACCCAGTACTTC | CASSLKQTGLETQYF
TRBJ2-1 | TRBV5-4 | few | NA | TGTGCCAGCAGCTTGGCTAACTACAATGAGCAGTTCTTC | CASSLANYNEQFF
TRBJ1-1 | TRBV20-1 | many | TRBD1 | TGCAGTGCTAGGAATGTCGCAGGGGGCGAAGCTTTCTTT | CSARNVAGGEAFF
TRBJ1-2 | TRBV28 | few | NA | TGTGCCAGCACCAAAACCAACTATGGCTACACCTTC | CASTKTNYGYTF
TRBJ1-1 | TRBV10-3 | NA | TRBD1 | TGTGCCATCTGGCTTGGGACAGAGAACACTGAAGCTTTCTTT | CAIWLGTENTEAFF
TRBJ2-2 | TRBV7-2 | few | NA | TGTGCCAGCAGCTCAGGCATTACCGGGACGCGCTCCGGGGAGCTGTTTTTT | CASSSGITGTRSGELFF
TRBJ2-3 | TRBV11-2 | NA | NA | TGTGCCAGCAGCTTACTTGGACAGTCGACAGATACGCAGTATTTT | CASSLLGQSTDTQYF
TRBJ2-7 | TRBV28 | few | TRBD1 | TGTGCCACCGAGCGGACAGGGGTCTACGAGCAGTACTTC | CATERTGVYEQYF
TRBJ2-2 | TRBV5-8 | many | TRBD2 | TGTGCCAGCAGCTTAGTAGCGGGAGACTTCGGCGGGGAGCTGTTTTTT | CASSLVAGDFGGELFF
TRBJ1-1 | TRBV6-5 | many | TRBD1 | TGTGCCAGCAGTCCCCAACAGGGGCGGGCTTTCTTT | CASSPQQGRAFF
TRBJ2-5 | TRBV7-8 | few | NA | TGTGCCAGCAGCTACGGGACCTTGGGAGAGACCCAGTACTTC | CASSYGTLGETQYF
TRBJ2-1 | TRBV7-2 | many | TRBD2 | TGTGCCAGCAGCCCCCGGGGTAGCGGGGCGATAAGCTCCTACAATGAGCAGTTCTTC | CASSPRGSGAISSYNEQFF
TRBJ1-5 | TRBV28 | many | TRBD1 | TGTGCCAGCAGTTTAAGACAGGGGAGCAATCAGCCCCAGCATTTT | CASSLRQGSNQPQHF
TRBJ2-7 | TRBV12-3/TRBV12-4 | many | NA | TGTGCCAGCAGCAACCGACTGACGCCTCGAGAGCAGTACTTC | CASSNRLTPREQYF
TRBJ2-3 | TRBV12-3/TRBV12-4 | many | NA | TGTGCCAGCAGTCCTAGGGGTTCTGCAGATACGCAGTATTTT | CASSPRGSADTQYF
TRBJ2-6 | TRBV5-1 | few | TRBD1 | TGCGCCAGCAGCTCGACAGGGACTGGGGCCAACGTCCTGACTTTC | CASSSTGTGANVLTF
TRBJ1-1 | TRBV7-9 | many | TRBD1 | TGTGCCAGCAGCTCCTACAGGGGAGGAAACACTGAAGCTTTCTTT | CASSSYRGGNTEAFF
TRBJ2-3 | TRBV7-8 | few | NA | TGTGCCAGTAGACCGGGACTGGGCACAGATACGCAGTATTTT | CASRPGLGTDTQYF
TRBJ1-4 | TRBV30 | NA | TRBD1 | TGTGCCTGGAGCGACGACAGGGGCAACGAAAAACTGTTTTTT | CAWSDDRGNEKLFF
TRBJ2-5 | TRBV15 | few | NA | TGTGCCACCAGCAGAGATATAGTCGAAGAGACCCAGTACTTC | CATSRDIVEETQYF
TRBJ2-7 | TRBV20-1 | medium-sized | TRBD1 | TGCAGTGCTAGCGGGACAGAGAGCTCCTACGAGCAGTACTTC | CSASGTESSYEQYF
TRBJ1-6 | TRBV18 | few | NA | TGTGCCAGCTCACCAATGGGACGGCTTGGAAATTCACCCCTCCACTTT | CASSPMGRLGNSPLHF
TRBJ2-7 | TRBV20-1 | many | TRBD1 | TGCAGTGCTCCTACCGGGACAGAATACGAGCAGTACTTC | CSAPTGTEYEQYF
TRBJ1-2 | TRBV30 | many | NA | TGTGCCTGGAGTCCGGAAACAAGTTATGGCTACACCTTC | CAWSPETSYGYTF
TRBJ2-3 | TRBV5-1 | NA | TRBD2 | TGCGCCAGCAGCTTGTCTAGCGGGGAGGCAGATACGCAGTATTTT | CASSLSSGEADTQYF
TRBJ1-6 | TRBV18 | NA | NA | TGTGCCAGCTCACCTGTAGGGGCGATAAATTCACCCCTCCACTTT | CASSPVGAINSPLHF
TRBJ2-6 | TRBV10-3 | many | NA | TGTGCCATCAGTGAGTCCGGGGCTAGAGCCAACGTCCTGACTTTC | CAISESGARANVLTF
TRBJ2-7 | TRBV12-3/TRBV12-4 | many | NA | TGTGCCAGCAGTTTGATGACAGGTTCCTACGAGCAGTACTTC | CASSLMTGSYEQYF
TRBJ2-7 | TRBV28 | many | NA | TGTGCCAGCAGTCCCTCCCGTGGGAAGCGACCTAACTACGAGCAGTACTTC | CASSPSRGKRPNYEQYF
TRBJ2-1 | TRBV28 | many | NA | TGTGCCAGCAGTTTAGATTCCTACAATGAGCAGTTCTTC | CASSLDSYNEQFF
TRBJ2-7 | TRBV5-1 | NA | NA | TGCGCCAGCAGCAGAAACTCGCTCTCCTACGAGCAGTACTTC | CASSRNSLSYEQYF
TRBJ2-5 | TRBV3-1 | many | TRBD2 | TGTGCCAGCAGCCTCGTTAGCGGGGGGCAAGAGACCCAGTACTTC | CASSLVSGGQETQYF
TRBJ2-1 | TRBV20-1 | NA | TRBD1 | TGCAGTGCTAGAGGTGACGCTGACAGGGGGCTATACAATGAGCAGTTCTTC | CSARGDADRGLYNEQFF